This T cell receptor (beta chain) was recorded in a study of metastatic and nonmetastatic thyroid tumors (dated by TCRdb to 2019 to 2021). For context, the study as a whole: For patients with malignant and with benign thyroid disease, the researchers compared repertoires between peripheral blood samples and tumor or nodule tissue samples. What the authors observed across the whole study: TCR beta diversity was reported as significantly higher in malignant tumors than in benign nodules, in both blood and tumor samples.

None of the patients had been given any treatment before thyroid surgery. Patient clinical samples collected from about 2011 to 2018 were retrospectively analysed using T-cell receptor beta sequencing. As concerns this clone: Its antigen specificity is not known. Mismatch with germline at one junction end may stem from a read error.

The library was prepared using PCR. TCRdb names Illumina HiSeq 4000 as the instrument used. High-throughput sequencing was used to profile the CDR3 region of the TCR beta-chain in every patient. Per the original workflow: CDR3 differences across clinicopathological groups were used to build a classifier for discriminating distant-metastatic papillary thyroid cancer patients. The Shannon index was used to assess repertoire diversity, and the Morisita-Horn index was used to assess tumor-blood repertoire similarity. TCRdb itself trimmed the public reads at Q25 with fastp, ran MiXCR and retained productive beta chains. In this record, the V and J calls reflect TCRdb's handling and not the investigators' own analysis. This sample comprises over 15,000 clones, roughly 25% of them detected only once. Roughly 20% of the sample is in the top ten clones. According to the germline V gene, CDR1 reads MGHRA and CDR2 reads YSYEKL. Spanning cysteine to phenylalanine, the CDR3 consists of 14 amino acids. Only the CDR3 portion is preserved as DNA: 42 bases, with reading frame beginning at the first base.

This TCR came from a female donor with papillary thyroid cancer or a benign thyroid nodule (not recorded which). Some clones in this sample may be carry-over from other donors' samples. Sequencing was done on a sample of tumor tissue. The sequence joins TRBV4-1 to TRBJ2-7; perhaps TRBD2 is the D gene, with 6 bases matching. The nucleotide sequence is TGCGCCAGCAGCCAGGCGGGGTGGTACGACGATCAGTACTTC. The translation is CASSQAGWYDDQYF.